This T cell receptor (beta chain) was retrieved from a study of OX40 agonist ivuxolimab in advanced cancers. The overall study: Hepatocellular carcinoma, melanoma, renal cell or head and neck cancer occurred in dose-escalation patients. Prior anti-PD-1, anti-PD-L1 or anti-CTLA-4 therapy did not bar entry, and about 40% had some.

Some clones are missing from TCRdb's copy, which holds only in-frame ones; the method was immunoSEQ multiplex PCR. The table lists around 70,000 clones, approximately 90% of them singletons. The CDR3 length is 12 residues. V lost 0 bases and J lost 7, with 4 bases in between. CDR1 is SGHAT and CDR2 is FQNNGV in the germline V gene. The receptor was derived from an adult with an advanced solid tumor such as melanoma, head and neck, liver or kidney cancer. Sequencing used CD4+ or CD8+ T cells sorted from blood, obtained in a trial of the OX40 agonist ivuxolimab. The chain carries TRBV11-2 and TRBJ2-1; D gene unclear. Here the CDR3 reads CASSLDRNEQFF. DNA of the CDR3: TGTGCCAGCAGCTTAGATAGGAATGAGCAGTTCTTC.